The 20 T cell receptor beta chains below come from one sample, sequenced in a study of Tregs in tolerant kidney transplant recipients. Libraries were prepared by immunoSEQ multiplex PCR; TCRdb keeps only in-frame clonotypes and omits some of them. This repertoire includes about 31,000 clones. Recipients received nonmyeloablative bone marrow transplants from related graft donors, with transient mixed chimerism. Sequenced material: CD4+ T cells from blood (PBMCs), taken 24 months after the transplant. The origin of the receptors is a human patient who received a combined kidney and bone marrow transplant. The graft donor may have given rise to some T cells.

With regard to this clone: Read sequence stops 3 residues before the CDR3 end, and the germline J gene provides the missing end. J is TRBJ1-3 and V is TRBV5-1; D is perhaps TRBD1 (6 bases). This CDR3 comprises 14 residues. The V gene's germline CDR1 is SGHRS and CDR2 YFSETQ. Deletions cut 5 bases from V and 2 bases from J, with 11 bases between. The part of the CDR3 DNA that was read is TGCGCCAGCAGTTCAGGGGCCGCTGGAAACACC. Translating gives CASSSGAAGNT. The full CDR3 reads CASSSGAAGNTIYF.

Remarks on this clone: The CDR3 extends 3 residues past the end of the read, so its final part is completed from the germline J gene. This sequence joins TRBV19 and TRBJ2-2; D is unresolved. Trimming removed 6 bases at V and 4 bases at J, with 3 bases between. The CDR3 sequence is 11 residues long. CDR1 and CDR2 (germline): LNHDA, SQIVND (reference sequence). CDR3 residues: CASRATGELFF. The sequenced CDR3 bases are TGTGCCAGTAGGGCCACCGGGGAG.

Concerning this clone: From the germline J gene comes the end of the CDR3, since the read stops 3 residues before it. J is TRBJ2-7 and V is TRBV30, with 7 nucleotides matching TRBD2. The CDR3 extends over 16 amino acids. V was pared by 3 bases and J by 0 bases, with 11 bases of the junction left unmatched. Germline V gives CDR1 GTSNPN, CDR2 SVGIG (reference sequence). The CDR3 spells CAWRDHGTKFSYEQYF. CDR3 DNA (partial): TGTGCCTGGAGAGATCACGGGACTAAGTTCTCCTACGAG.

To note about this clone: The DNA ends 3 residues before the CDR3 does, and the rest of the CDR3 is filled in from the germline J gene. This rearrangement joins TRBV18 to TRBJ2-7; 12 nucleotides line up with TRBD2. Per the germline V gene, CDR1 is KGHSH and CDR2 is LQKENI. This CDR3 has 16 amino acids. The junction had 6 bases not matched to a gene; V was cut back by 3 bases and J by 3 bases. The CDR3 spells CASSPPSGRDFYEQYF. The covered CDR3 bases are TGTGCCAGCTCACCGCCTAGCGGGAGGGATTTCTACGAG.

As for this clone: Read data end 3 residues before the CDR3 end; the end is taken from the germline J gene. J is TRBJ2-4 and V is TRBV19, with 10 nucleotides matching TRBD1. Germline-derived CDR1 and CDR2 are LNHDA and SQIVND (reference sequence). V shed 6 bases and J 5 bases; nucleotides not matched to a gene: 1. This CDR3 contains 13 residues. CDR3 DNA, as far as it was read: TGTGCCAGTAGAGGGACAGGGGAAAACATT. It is translated as CASRGTGENI. The CDR3 as a whole reads CASRGTGENIQYF.

Remarks on this clone: Read coverage stops 3 residues before the CDR3 terminus; the germline J gene supplies the remainder. The genes are TRBV18 and TRBJ2-5; 8 bases agree with TRBD1. Germline CDR1 reads KGHSH; CDR2 reads LQKENI. The CDR3 has 13 amino acids. With 6 bases clipped from V and 3 bases from J, the junction kept 3 bases outside the gene matches. The CDR3 bases that were read are TGTGCCAGCTCCCAACAGGGGGAAGAGACC. Translating gives CASSQQGEET. The complete CDR3 sequence is CASSQQGEETQYF.

As for this clone: The observed sequence ends 3 residues before the CDR3 terminus, with the missing tail filled in from the germline J gene. J is TRBJ1-5 and V is TRBV6-1, with D possibly being TRBD1 (5 bases). CDR1 and CDR2 from the germline V gene are MNHNS and SASEGT. This CDR3 region has 14 residues. V gave up 3 bases and J gave up 9 bases, with 15 bases separating them. CDR3 in amino acids: CASSEGQNPRPQHF. CDR3 DNA, as far as it was read: TGTGCCAGCAGTGAGGGGCAGAACCCCCGGCCC.

A word on this clone: The read falls 3 residues short of the CDR3 end, and the missing part is taken from the germline J gene. The gene calls are TRBV2 and TRBJ2-7, with D maybe TRBD2 (6 bases). Between the trimmed V and J ends, which lost 5 bases and 2 bases, there was a span of 10 bases. The V gene's germline CDR1 is SNHLY and CDR2 FYNNEI. There are 13 residues in the CDR3. Incomplete CDR3 DNA: TGTGCCAGCAGTAGACTAGGGACCTACGAG. Protein sequence: CASSRLGTYE. The full-length CDR3 reads as CASSRLGTYEQYF.

With respect to this clone: Read sequence stops 3 residues before the CDR3 end, and the germline J gene provides the missing end. The gene calls are TRBV19 and TRBJ2-4, with D perhaps matching TRBD1 (6 bases). V shed 4 bases and J shed 0 bases, with 19 bases lying between them. CDR3 length equals 18 residues. The germline gives CDR1 LNHDA, CDR2 SQIVND (reference sequence). CDR3 loop: CASSSPGQLPIAKNIQYF. CDR3 bases read: TGTGCCAGTAGTAGTCCAGGACAGTTACCCATAGCCAAAAACATT.

Points on this clone: The CDR3 extends 3 residues past the end of the read, so its final part is completed from the germline J gene. The chain couples TRBV5-1 to TRBJ2-4, with D maybe TRBD1 (6 bases). The CDR3 spans 14 residues. V shed 4 bases and J shed 8 bases, with 16 bases lying between them. Germline CDR1 is SGHRS and CDR2 is YFSETQ. CDR3 DNA, as far as it was read: TGCGCCAGCAGCATACAGGGTGGTGGAGACATT. Encoded protein: CASSIQGGGDI. The whole CDR3 sequence reads CASSIQGGGDIQYF.

As for this clone: The read terminates 3 residues ahead of where the CDR3 ends, so the germline J gene completes it. The chain joins TRBV7-3 to TRBJ2-1, with D perhaps TRBD2 (5 bases). The CDR3 extends over 13 amino acids. Looked up from germline, CDR1 is SGHTA and CDR2 is FQGTGA. Trimming removed 2 bases from V and 8 bases from J, with 10 bases in between. CDR3: CASSLSGSDEQFF. The CDR3 DNA, read in part, is TGTGCCAGCAGCTTATCGGGGAGCGATGAG.

Regarding this clone: From the germline J gene comes the end of the CDR3, since the read stops 3 residues before it. The chain combines TRBV20-1 with TRBJ2-1; D perhaps matches TRBD2 (5 bases). The V gene lost 3 bases and the J gene lost 8 bases, with 20 bases spanning the gap. In germline, CDR1 is DFQATT, CDR2 SNEGSKA (reference sequence). The CDR3 sequence is 15 residues long. The sequenced CDR3 bases are TGCAGTGCTAGGGACGGGGTGAGGAAAGGCGATGAG. The encoded protein is CSARDGVRKGDE. Given in full, the CDR3 is CSARDGVRKGDEQFF.

Concerning this clone: Read data end 3 residues before the CDR3 end; the end is taken from the germline J gene. The gene calls are TRBV11-2 and TRBJ2-7, with 8 bases that match TRBD1. After removal of 4 bases from V and 5 bases from J, the junction contained 10 bases not matched to a gene. The V gene's germline CDR1 is SGHAT and CDR2 FQNNGV. The CDR3 spans 15 residues. The covered CDR3 bases are TGTGCCAGCAGCTCCCCCGGGACAGGAGTAAACGAG. It encodes CASSSPGTGVNE. The entire CDR3 reads CASSSPGTGVNEQYF.

A note on this clone: From the germline J gene comes the end of the CDR3, since the read stops 3 residues before it. The chain combines TRBV19 with TRBJ1-6; D possibly corresponds to TRBD1 (6 bases). CDR1 and CDR2 from the germline V gene are LNHDA and SQIVND (reference sequence). Trimming cost V 11 bases and J 7 bases, with 15 bases left between them. This CDR3 comprises 13 residues. Here the CDR3 reads CAAGQKYNSPLHF. The sequenced CDR3 bases are TGTGCCGCCGGACAGAAATACAATTCACCC.

About this clone: With the read ending 3 residues before the CDR3 end, the germline J gene is used to fill in that end. J is TRBJ1-1 and V is TRBV2, with D maybe TRBD1 (5 bases). Germline-derived CDR1 and CDR2 are SNHLY and FYNNEI. This CDR3 contains 12 residues. This chain's CDR3 is CASSGGGLIAFF. The sequenced part of the CDR3 DNA is TGTGCCAGCAGTGGGGGGGGATTAATT.

A note on this clone: At one boundary the junction diverges from the germline segment, which might be a read error. The CDR3 goes on 3 residues after the read ends, and that part is filled in from the germline J gene. The J gene is TRBJ2-2, the V gene TRBV4-2; D possibly corresponds to TRBD1 (6 bases). Germline lookup yields CDR1 LGHNA and CDR2 YNFKEQ. This CDR3 comprises 17 residues. CDR3 DNA (partial): TGCGCCAGCAGCCAAGATCGTCAGGCAGGGGACACCGGGGAG. This encodes CASSQDRQAGDTGE. In full, the CDR3 reads CASSQDRQAGDTGELFF.

With respect to this clone: The DNA ends 3 residues before the CDR3 does, and the rest of the CDR3 is filled in from the germline J gene. The chain has TRBV13 and TRBJ2-1; possible D gene TRBD1, 6 bases. The CDR3 extends over 15 amino acids. V dropped 1 base and J dropped 7 bases, with 14 bases sitting between them. The germline V gene encodes CDR1 PRHDT and CDR2 FYEKMQ (reference sequence). The CDR3 sequence: CASSLDLDRLNEQFF. The DNA read from the CDR3 is TGTGCCAGCAGCTTAGACCTAGACAGGCTGAATGAG.

CDR3 DNA, as far as it was read: TGTGCCAGCAGAAGGGGACAAATGAACACCGGGGAG. It codes for CASRRGQMNTGE. The complete CDR3 sequence is CASRRGQMNTGELFF. V gene TRBV5-5 combines with J gene TRBJ2-2; tentatively, D is TRBD1 (6 bases). The CDR3 extends 3 residues past the end of the read, so its final part is completed from the germline J gene. The CDR3 runs to 15 residues. V lost 5 bases and J 1 base, leaving 12 bases between the germline ends. Germline V CDR1 and CDR2: SGHKS, YYEKEE (reference sequence).

Concerning this clone: From the germline J gene comes the end of the CDR3, since the read stops 3 residues before it. The genes are TRBV19 and TRBJ2-3; 9 bases match TRBD1. Trimming at V came to 6 bases and at J to 5 bases, leaving 15 bases not matched to a gene. The V gene's germline CDR1 is LNHDA and CDR2 SQIVND (reference sequence). This CDR3 is 17 amino acids long. The CDR3: CASSVRDRVSPGDTQYF. Partial CDR3 DNA: TGTGCCAGTAGCGTCCGGGACAGGGTTTCTCCCGGAGATACG.

Points on this clone: The read halts 3 residues ahead of the CDR3 end, with the missing end drawn from the germline J gene. The genes are TRBV20-1 and TRBJ2-1, with D unresolved. There are 11 residues in the CDR3. Germline values: CDR1 DFQATT, CDR2 SNEGSKA (reference sequence). Here the CDR3 reads CTVPSYNEQFF. The sequenced CDR3 bases are TGCACAGTACCATCCTACAATGAG.